The clone carrying this T cell receptor beta chain has just one count. Trimming removed 1 base from V and 7 bases from J, with 20 bases in between. This CDR3 comprises 17 residues. CDR1 is SGHTA and CDR2 is FQGNSA in the germline V gene. This sample was included in a study of blood T cell repertoires in COVID-19. Study information: The United States, Italy and Spain supplied acute and convalescent COVID-19 samples. In each case, the material was cDNA or gDNA derived from T cells, B-cell-depleted T cells, or PBMCs.

In the original processing: Nucleated cell counts were estimated from reference gene primer amplification. Method: immunoSEQ multiplex PCR; TCRdb's copy keeps in-frame clones and lacks some. V and J calls and clone size are as listed in that table; D and trimming were resolved from the DNA. The sample gives roughly 71,000 clones, 75% to 90% of which show up once; about 18% is in the top ten. This chain uses TRBV7-2 with TRBJ1-5; possible D gene TRBD1, 5 bases. Material: peripheral blood. This clonotype originated in a man aged 65-85 years who had recovered from COVID-19. The CDR3 here is CASSLDFPGQGWQPQHF. As DNA, the CDR3 is TGTGCCAGCAGCTTAGACTTTCCCGGACAAGGCTGGCAGCCCCAGCATTTT.